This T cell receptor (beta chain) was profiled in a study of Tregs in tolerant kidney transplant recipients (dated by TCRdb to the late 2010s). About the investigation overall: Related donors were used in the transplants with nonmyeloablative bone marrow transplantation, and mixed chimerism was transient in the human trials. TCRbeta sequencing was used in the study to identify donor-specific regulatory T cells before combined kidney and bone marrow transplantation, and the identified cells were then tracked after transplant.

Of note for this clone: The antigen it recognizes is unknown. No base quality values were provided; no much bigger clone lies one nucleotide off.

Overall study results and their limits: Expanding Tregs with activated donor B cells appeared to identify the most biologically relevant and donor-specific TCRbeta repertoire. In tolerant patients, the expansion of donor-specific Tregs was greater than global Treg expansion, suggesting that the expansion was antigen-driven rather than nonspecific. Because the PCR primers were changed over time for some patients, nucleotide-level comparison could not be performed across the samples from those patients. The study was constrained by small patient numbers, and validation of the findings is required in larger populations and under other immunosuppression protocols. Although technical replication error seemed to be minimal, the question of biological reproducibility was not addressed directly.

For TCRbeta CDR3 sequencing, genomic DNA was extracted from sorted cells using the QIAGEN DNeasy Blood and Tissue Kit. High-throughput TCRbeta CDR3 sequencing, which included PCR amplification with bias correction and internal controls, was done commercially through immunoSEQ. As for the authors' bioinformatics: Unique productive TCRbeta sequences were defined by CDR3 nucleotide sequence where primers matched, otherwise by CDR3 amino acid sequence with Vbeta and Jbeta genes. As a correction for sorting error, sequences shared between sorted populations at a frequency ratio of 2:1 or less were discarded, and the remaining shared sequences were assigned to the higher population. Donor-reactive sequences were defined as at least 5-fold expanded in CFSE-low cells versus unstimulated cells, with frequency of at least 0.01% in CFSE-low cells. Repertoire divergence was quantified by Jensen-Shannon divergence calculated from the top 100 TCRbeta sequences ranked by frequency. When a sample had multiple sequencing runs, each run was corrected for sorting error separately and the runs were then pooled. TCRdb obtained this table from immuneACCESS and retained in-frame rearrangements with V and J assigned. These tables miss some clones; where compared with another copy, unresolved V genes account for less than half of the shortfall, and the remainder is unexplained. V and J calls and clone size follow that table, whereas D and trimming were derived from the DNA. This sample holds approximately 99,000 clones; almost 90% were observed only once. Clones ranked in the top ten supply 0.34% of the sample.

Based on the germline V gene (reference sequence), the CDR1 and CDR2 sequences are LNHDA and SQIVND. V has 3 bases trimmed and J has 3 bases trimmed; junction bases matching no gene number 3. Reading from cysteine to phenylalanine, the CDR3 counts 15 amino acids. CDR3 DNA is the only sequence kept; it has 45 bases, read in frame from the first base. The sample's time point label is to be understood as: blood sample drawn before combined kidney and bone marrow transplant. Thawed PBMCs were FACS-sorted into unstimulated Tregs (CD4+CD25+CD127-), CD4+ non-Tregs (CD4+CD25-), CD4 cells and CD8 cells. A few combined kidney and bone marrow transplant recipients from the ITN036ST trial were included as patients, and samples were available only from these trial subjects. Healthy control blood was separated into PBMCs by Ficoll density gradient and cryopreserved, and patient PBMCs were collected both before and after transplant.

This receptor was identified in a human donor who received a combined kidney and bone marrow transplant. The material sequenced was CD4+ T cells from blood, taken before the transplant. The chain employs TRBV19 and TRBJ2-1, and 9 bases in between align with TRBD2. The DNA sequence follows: TGTGCCAGTAGTATTTTTAGCGGGGGCTACAATGAGCAGTTCTTC. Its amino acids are CASSIFSGGYNEQFF.